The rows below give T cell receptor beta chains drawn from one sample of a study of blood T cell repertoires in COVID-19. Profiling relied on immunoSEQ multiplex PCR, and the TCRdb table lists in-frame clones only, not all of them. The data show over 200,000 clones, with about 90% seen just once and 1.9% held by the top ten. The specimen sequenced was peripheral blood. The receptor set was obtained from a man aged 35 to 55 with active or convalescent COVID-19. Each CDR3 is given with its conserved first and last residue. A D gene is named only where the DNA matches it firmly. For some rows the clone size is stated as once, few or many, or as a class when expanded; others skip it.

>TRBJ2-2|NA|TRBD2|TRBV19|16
TGTGCCAGTAAGGAAGATAGCGGGGCCTCCACCGGGGAGCTGTTTTTT
CASKEDSGASTGELFF
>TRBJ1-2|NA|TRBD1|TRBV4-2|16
TGTGCCAGCAGCCATAATACAGGGGTCACTAACTATGGCTACACCTTC
CASSHNTGVTNYGYTF
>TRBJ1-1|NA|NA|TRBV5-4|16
TGTGCCAGCAGCCAAAATCCTCTCTCAGTGAACACTGAAGCTTTCTTT
CASSQNPLSVNTEAFF
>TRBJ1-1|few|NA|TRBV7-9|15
TGTGCCAGCAGCGGAAAGGGGCAAATGAACACTGAAGCTTTCTTT
CASSGKGQMNTEAFF
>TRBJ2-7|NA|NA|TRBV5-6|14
TGTGCCAGCAGCTTGGTCACGGGCTCCTACGAGCAGTACTTC
CASSLVTGSYEQYF
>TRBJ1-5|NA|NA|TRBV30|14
TGTGCCTGGAGTGTAAACAGGCTTTCTCAGCCCCAGCATTTT
CAWSVNRLSQPQHF
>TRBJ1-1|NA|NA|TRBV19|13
TGTGCCAGTAGTCCGCGGGGGGGGACTGAAGCTTTCTTT
CASSPRGGTEAFF
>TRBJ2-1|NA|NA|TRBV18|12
TGTGCCAGCTCCGTGAACCGAGATGAGCAGTTCTTC
CASSVNRDEQFF
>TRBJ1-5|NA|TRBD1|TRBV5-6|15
TGTGCCAGCAGCTCAGACAGGGGTAGCAATCAGCCCCAGCATTTT
CASSSDRGSNQPQHF
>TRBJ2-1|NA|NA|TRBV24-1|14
TGTGCCACCAGTTCCACTAGCTCCTACAATGAGCAGTTCTTC
CATSSTSSYNEQFF
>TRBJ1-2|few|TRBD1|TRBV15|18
TGTGCCACCAGCAGAGGGGGCCGGGACAGGGCCATAACATATGGCTACACCTTC
CATSRGGRDRAITYGYTF
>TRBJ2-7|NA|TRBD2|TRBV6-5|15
TGTGCCAGCAGTCGACTAGCGGATACCTCCTACGAGCAGTACTTC
CASSRLADTSYEQYF
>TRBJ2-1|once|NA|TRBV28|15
TGTGCCAGTGGAGGGAGCCGCCGTGGGTACAATGAGCAGTTCTTC
CASGGSRRGYNEQFF
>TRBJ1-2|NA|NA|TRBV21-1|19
TGTGCCAGCAGCCTTGTGTCGAGGGACAGGCCCTACTTGAACTATGGCTACACCTTC
CASSLVSRDRPYLNYGYTF
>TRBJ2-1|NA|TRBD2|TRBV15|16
TGTGCCACCAGCAGAGGTATAGCGGGGGGGCTTAGTGAGCAGTTCTTC
CATSRGIAGGLSEQFF
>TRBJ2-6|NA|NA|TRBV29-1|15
TGCAGCGTTGCAACAGTCCGGCTTGGGGCCAACGTCCTGACTTTC
CSVATVRLGANVLTF
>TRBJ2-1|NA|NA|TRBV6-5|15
TGTGCCAGCAGTTCCGGGACTCTCACCTCGGGGGAGCAGTTCTTC
CASSSGTLTSGEQFF
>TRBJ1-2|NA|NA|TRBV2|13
TGTGCCAGCAGTGACGCAGGGGTCGATGGCTACACCTTC
CASSDAGVDGYTF
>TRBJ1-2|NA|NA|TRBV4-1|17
TGCGCCAGCAGCCTACGACAGATTACAAACGGAAACTATGGCTACACCTTC
CASSLRQITNGNYGYTF
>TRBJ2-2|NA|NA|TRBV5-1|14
TGCGCCAGCAGCCCTGGACAGCTCACCGGGGAGCTGTTTTTT
CASSPGQLTGELFF
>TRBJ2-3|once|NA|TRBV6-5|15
TGTGCCAGCAGACGACTACTCCTTAGCACAGATACGCAGTATTTT
CASRRLLLSTDTQYF
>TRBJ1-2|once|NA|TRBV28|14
TGTGCCAGCAGTCTCCGTCCGGGGGGCTATGGCTACACCTTC
CASSLRPGGYGYTF
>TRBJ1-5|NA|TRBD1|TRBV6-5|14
TGTGCCAGCAAGGAGGGGGCAGGGCCGTCGCCCCAGCATTTT
CASKEGAGPSPQHF
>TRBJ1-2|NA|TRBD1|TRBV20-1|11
TGCAGTGCTACTTCAGGGGGCGGCTACACCTTC
CSATSGGGYTF
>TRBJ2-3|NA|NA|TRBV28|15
TGTGCCAGCAGTTTAACAGGAACGAGCACAGATACGCAGTATTTT
CASSLTGTSTDTQYF
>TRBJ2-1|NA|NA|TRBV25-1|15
TGTGCCAGCAGTTCCGGTGGTAGCTCCTACAATGAGCAGTTCTTC
CASSSGGSSYNEQFF
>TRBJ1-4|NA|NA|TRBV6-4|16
TGTGCCGGGGGCCCCACAGGCCGCCCCACTAATGAAAAACTGTTTTTT
CAGGPTGRPTNEKLFF
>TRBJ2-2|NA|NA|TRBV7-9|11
TGTGCCAGCGAGTACACCGGGGAGCTGTTTTTT
CASEYTGELFF
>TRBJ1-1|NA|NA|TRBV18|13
TGTGCCAGCTCACCGACAGATAACACTGAAGCTTTCTTT
CASSPTDNTEAFF
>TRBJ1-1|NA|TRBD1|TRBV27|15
TGTGCCAGCAGACCACAGGGGTTCTTGGCGACTGAAGCTTTCTTT
CASRPQGFLATEAFF
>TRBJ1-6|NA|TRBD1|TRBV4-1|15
TGCGCCAGCAGCCGATCGACAGGGGATCTCTCACCCCTCCACTTT
CASSRSTGDLSPLHF
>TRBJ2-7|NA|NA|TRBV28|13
TGTGCCAGCACTCGGACTTACCTCTACGAGCAGTACTTC
CASTRTYLYEQYF
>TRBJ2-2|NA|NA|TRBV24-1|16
TGTGCCACCAGTGATTTAGGCAGGGTTAATTCCGGGGAGCTGTTTTTT
CATSDLGRVNSGELFF
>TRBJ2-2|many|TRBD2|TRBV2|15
TGTGCCAGCAGTGACGCTAGCGGCGGCACCGGGGAGCTGTTTTTT
CASSDASGGTGELFF
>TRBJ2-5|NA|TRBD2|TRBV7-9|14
TGTGCCAGCAGGGAGGGCGGGGGGAGAGAGACCCAGTACTTC
CASREGGGRETQYF
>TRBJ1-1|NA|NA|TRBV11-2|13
TGTGCCAGCAGCTTAAACCCCGGGACTGAAGCTTTCTTT
CASSLNPGTEAFF
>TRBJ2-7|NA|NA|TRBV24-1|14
TGTGCCAACGTTTACAGGGATTTGTCCTACGAGCAGTACTTC
CANVYRDLSYEQYF
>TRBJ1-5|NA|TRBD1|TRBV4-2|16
TGTGCCAGCAGCCAAGGGGGACAGGCGATCAATCAGCCCCAGCATTTT
CASSQGGQAINQPQHF
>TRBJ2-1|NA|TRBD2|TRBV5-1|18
TGCGCCAGCAGCTTACTAACCTTAGCGGGAGAAGTATACAATGAGCAGTTCTTC
CASSLLTLAGEVYNEQFF
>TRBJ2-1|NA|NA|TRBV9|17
TGTGCCAGCAGCCCTCGGACTGGAAAAAGCCCCTACAATGAGCAGTTCTTC
CASSPRTGKSPYNEQFF
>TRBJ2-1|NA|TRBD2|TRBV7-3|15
TGTGCCAGCAGCTTACTAGCGGGAGGGGGGAATGAGCAGTTCTTC
CASSLLAGGGNEQFF
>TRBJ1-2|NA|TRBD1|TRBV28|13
TGTGCCCTGTGGACAGGGGCCAACTATGGCTACACCTTC
CALWTGANYGYTF
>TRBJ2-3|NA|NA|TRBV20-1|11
TGCAGTGCTCGCGGAACAGATACGCAGTATTTT
CSARGTDTQYF
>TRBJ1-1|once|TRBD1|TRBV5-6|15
TGTGCCAGCAGCTTGGAAAGGGGGCGTGGGACTGAAGCTTTCTTT
CASSLERGRGTEAFF
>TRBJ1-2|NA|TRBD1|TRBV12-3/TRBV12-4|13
TGTGCCAGCAGTAGACAGGGGTCCAGGGGCTACACCTTC
CASSRQGSRGYTF
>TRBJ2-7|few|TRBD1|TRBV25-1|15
TGTGCCAGCAGTGATCGACAGGGGACTCATTACGAGCAGTACTTC
CASSDRQGTHYEQYF
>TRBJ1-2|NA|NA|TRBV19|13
TGTGCCAGTAGTAATGTTCCTTATTATGGCTACACCTTC
CASSNVPYYGYTF
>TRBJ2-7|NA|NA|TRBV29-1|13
TGCAGCGTTGATGTCGGGGGGCCCTACGAGCAGTACTTC
CSVDVGGPYEQYF
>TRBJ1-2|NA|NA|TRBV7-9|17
TGTGCCAGCAGCTTACCCCCAGGGCAAATCCGTAACTATGGCTACACCTTC
CASSLPPGQIRNYGYTF
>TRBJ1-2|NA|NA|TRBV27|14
TGTGCCAGCAGCCCGGACACCACTAACTATGGCTACACCTTC
CASSPDTTNYGYTF
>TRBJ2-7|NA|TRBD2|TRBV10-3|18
TGTGCCATCAGTGGCCCCGGGGAGGGACTAGCGGGGCCCTACGAGCAGTACTTC
CAISGPGEGLAGPYEQYF
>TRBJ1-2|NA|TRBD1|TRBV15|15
TGTGCCACCAGCAACGACAGGGGGCTTGACTATGGCTACACCTTC
CATSNDRGLDYGYTF
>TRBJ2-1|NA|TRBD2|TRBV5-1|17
TGCGCCAGCACTGCCCGACTAGCGGGGGTCTCCTACAATGAGCAGTTCTTC
CASTARLAGVSYNEQFF